A single sample gave rise to the 30 T cell receptor beta chains below, sequenced in a study of cytomegalovirus exposure and HLA in healthy donors. 60 Vbeta and 13 Jbeta primers were used in PCR. Produced via immunoSEQ multiplex PCR; TCRdb's table is partial and in-frame only. The sample records 180,000 or so clones, 82% being singletons. The sequenced sample was PBMCs. These receptor sequences come from a boy between 2 and 10 years old in good health and CMV-seronegative.

The V call is TRBV19, the J call TRBJ2-3, with no clear D. This CDR3 contains 14 residues. Trimming left V 4 bases short and J 4 bases short, with 12 bases between. In germline, CDR1 is LNHDA, CDR2 SQIVND (reference sequence). Here the CDR3 DNA reads TGTGCCAGTAGTACCCCCCGGAGAGCAGATACGCAGTATTTT. It codes for CASSTPRRADTQYF.

This chain uses TRBV4-1 with TRBJ2-7; 8 bases line up with TRBD1. The CDR3 length is 13 residues. Germline CDR1 and CDR2: MGHRA and YSYEKL. Losses at the gene ends were 4 bases for V and 7 bases for J; bases not matched to a gene: 6. This CDR3 is CASSPGGPSEQYF. CDR3 nucleotides: TGCGCCAGCAGCCCAGGGGGCCCGAGTGAGCAGTACTTC.

The rearrangement links TRBV12-5 to TRBJ2-7; the D is unclear. CDR3 length: 14 amino acids. Per germline, CDR1 LGHNT and CDR2 FRNRAP. V lost 5 bases and J lost 2, with 13 bases in between. The CDR3 sequence: CASGPTHPTYEQYF. The CDR3 region has the DNA TGTGCTAGTGGTCCGACTCACCCAACCTACGAGCAGTACTTC.

The rearrangement joins TRBV20-1 to TRBJ2-5; D is unclear. CDR3 length: 11 residues. The V and J ends lost 3 bases and 5 bases respectively, with 7 bases between them. CDR1 and CDR2 (germline): DFQATT, SNEGSKA (reference sequence). The CDR3, as DNA: TGCAGTGCTAGGAACCGGGAGACCCAGTACTTC. It encodes CSARNRETQYF.

This chain links TRBV7-3 with TRBJ2-1, with TRBD2 identical over 7 bases. Germline assignment: CDR1 SGHTA and CDR2 FQGTGA. The V and J ends lost 8 bases and 4 bases, in that order; junction bases with no gene match: 11. The CDR3 consists of 15 residues. CDR3 sequence (DNA): TGTGCCAGCTCACCCCACCTAGCGGCTTACAATGAGCAGTTCTTC. Its translation: CASSPHLAAYNEQFF.

The chain employs TRBV7-3 and TRBJ2-1, with D possibly matching TRBD1 (5 bases). The V gene's germline CDR1 is SGHTA and CDR2 FQGTGA. The V gene lost 5 bases and the J gene lost 0 bases, with 11 bases spanning the gap. This CDR3 region has 15 residues. The CDR3 DNA reads TGTGCCAGCAGCCCAGGGCCCCCCTCCTACAATGAGCAGTTCTTC. Residues: CASSPGPPSYNEQFF.

This chain connects TRBV12-5 to TRBJ1-5; D is undetermined. V dropped 0 bases and J dropped 0 bases, with 12 bases sitting between them. Germline V CDR1 and CDR2: LGHNT, FRNRAP. The CDR3 length is 17 residues. The CDR3 is CASGLVGGKGSNQPQHF. CDR3 coding DNA: TGTGCTAGTGGTTTGGTGGGCGGGAAGGGTAGCAATCAGCCCCAGCATTTT.

V gene TRBV12-5 combines with J gene TRBJ2-5, with unresolved D. The CDR3 consists of 11 residues. The germline CDR1 and CDR2 sequences are LGHNT and FRNRAP. V was shortened by 5 bases and J by 4 bases, with 5 bases between the two germline ends. The CDR3, as DNA: TGTGCTAGTGGTCTAGGAGAGACCCAGTACTTC. Its translation: CASGLGETQYF.

The chain's CDR3 is CASSLGANQPQHF. The DNA of the CDR3 is TGCGCCAGCAGCTTGGGGGCCAATCAGCCCCAGCATTTT. The chain is built from TRBV5-1 and TRBJ1-5; D gene ambiguous. V lost 0 bases and J 3 bases, leaving 4 bases between the germline ends. CDR3 size: 13 residues. CDR1 and CDR2 from the germline V gene are SGHRS and YFSETQ.

This clone was recorded once. The chain links TRBV7-2 to TRBJ2-7; maybe TRBD1 (5 bases). CDR1 and CDR2 from the germline V gene are SGHTA and FQGNSA. The CDR3 has 14 amino acids. V was cut by 1 base and J by 7 bases, with 14 bases left in between. CDR3 nucleotides: TGTGCCAGCAGCTTAGGAGTCAGGGCGCGGGAGCAGTACTTC. It yields the protein CASSLGVRAREQYF.

This clone was counted a single time. The rearrangement joins TRBV10-3 to TRBJ1-2; D call uncertain. Germline V lookup: CDR1 ENHRY, CDR2 SYGVKD. This CDR3 is 13 amino acids long. V gave up 7 bases and J gave up 1 base, with 10 bases separating them. CDR3 DNA sequence: TGTGCCATCAATTCGGGTCTTAACTATGGCTACACCTTC. Encoded protein: CAINSGLNYGYTF.

This chain joins TRBV5-5 and TRBJ2-7; 7 bases are a match to TRBD1. V dropped 4 bases and J dropped 2; count of bases not matched to a gene: 18. The CDR3 covers 18 residues. Germline V gives CDR1 SGHKS, CDR2 YYEKEE (reference sequence). The CDR3 DNA follows: TGTGCCAGCAGCGAATCCGGGACAGTTGGGCCTCAACCCTACGAGCAGTACTTC. It translates to CASSESGTVGPQPYEQYF.

This rearrangement joins TRBV5-1 to TRBJ1-1, with D tentatively TRBD1 (5 bases). Germline V lookup: CDR1 SGHRS, CDR2 YFSETQ. The CDR3 runs 15 residues. With 0 bases removed from V and 4 bases from J, the gap between germline ends came to 13 bases. DNA for the CDR3: TGCGCCAGCAGCTTGGCCTTCGGGGGAAGCACTGAAGCTTTCTTT. It encodes CASSLAFGGSTEAFF.

The J gene is TRBJ1-6, the V gene TRBV7-2; 11 nucleotides line up with TRBD1. This CDR3 has 16 amino acids. After removal of 2 bases from V and 9 bases from J, the junction contained 6 bases not matched to a gene. CDR1 and CDR2 from the germline V gene are SGHTA and FQGNSA. The CDR3 DNA reads as TGTGCCAGCAGCTTACCGCCGGGACAGGGGGGTTCACCCCTCCACTTT. Its translation: CASSLPPGQGGSPLHF.

This clone was counted a few times. The V call is TRBV18, the J call TRBJ2-3; a weak D match, TRBD1 (5 bases). The CDR3 loop spans 13 amino acids. From germline, CDR1 is KGHSH and CDR2 LQKENI. With 3 bases removed from V and 4 bases from J, the gap between germline ends came to 8 bases. The CDR3 DNA sequence: TGTGCCAGCTCACCCTGGACATCAGATACGCAGTATTTT. It is translated as CASSPWTSDTQYF.

This clone was observed a handful of times. J is TRBJ2-5 and V is TRBV5-1; 9 nucleotides match TRBD2. Germline CDR1 reads SGHRS; CDR2 reads YFSETQ. Losses at the gene ends were 0 bases for V and 5 bases for J; bases not matched to a gene: 8. There are 16 residues in the CDR3. The CDR3 sequence: CASSLGASGVGETQYF. CDR3 in DNA: TGCGCCAGCAGCTTGGGGGCTAGCGGGGTCGGGGAGACCCAGTACTTC.

The V gene is TRBV10-3, the J gene TRBJ1-2; no firm D call. CDR1 ENHRY and CDR2 SYGVKD come from the germline V gene. The CDR3 extends over 13 amino acids. Trimming removed 3 bases from V and 6 bases from J, with 11 bases in between. Here the CDR3 reads CAISDTGLDGYTF. The CDR3 nucleotides are TGTGCCATCAGTGACACTGGACTGGATGGCTACACCTTC.

V gene TRBV7-2 combines with J gene TRBJ1-1; D remains ambiguous. The V and J ends lost 0 bases and 2 bases respectively, with 10 bases between them. Germline lookup yields CDR1 SGHTA and CDR2 FQGNSA. The CDR3 covers 15 residues. The CDR3, as DNA: TGTGCCAGCAGCTTAGCACTCATCCGAAACACTGAAGCTTTCTTT. Encoded protein: CASSLALIRNTEAFF.

This chain links TRBV4-2 with TRBJ1-3; D is ambiguous. The CDR3 runs 17 residues. V gave up 0 bases and J gave up 0 bases, with 12 bases separating them. Germline CDR1 and CDR2: LGHNA and YNFKEQ. In DNA form, the CDR3 reads TGTGCCAGCAGCCAAGAAGGGAGACTCTCCTCTGGAAACACCATATATTTT. Translated: CASSQEGRLSSGNTIYF.

The chain links TRBV7-9 to TRBJ2-7, with no clear D. The CDR3 totals 14 residues. V was pared by 1 base and J by 3 bases, with 10 bases between. Per germline, CDR1 SEHNR and CDR2 FQNEAQ (reference sequence). The CDR3 loop is CASSLGVGGYEQYF. The CDR3 DNA follows: TGTGCCAGCAGCTTAGGGGTAGGCGGCTACGAGCAGTACTTC.

The chain recombines TRBV9 with TRBJ2-5; TRBD1 aligns across 8 bases. The CDR3 length is 15 residues. V lost 0 bases and J lost 2; bases outside the gene matches: 3. Germline lookup yields CDR1 SGDLS and CDR2 YYNGEE. The CDR3 region has the DNA TGTGCCAGCAGCGTAGAGGACAGGGATCAAGAGACCCAGTACTTC. This codes for CASSVEDRDQETQYF. The full variable domain, completed using reference TRBV9 and TRBJ2-5, is DSGVTQTPKHLITATGQRVTLRCSPRSGDLSVYWYQQSLDQGLQFLIQYYNGEERAKGNILERFSAQQFPDLHSELNLSSLELGDSALYFCASSVEDRDQETQYFGPGTRLLVL.

This rearrangement joins TRBV27 to TRBJ1-1; TRBD1 agrees at 9 bases. After removal of 7 bases from V and 7 bases from J, the junction contained 10 bases not matched to a gene. CDR3 length: 14 amino acids. Germline CDR1 and CDR2: MNHEY and SMNVEV (reference sequence). The CDR3 DNA sequence: TGTGCCAGCACCTCTACAGGGGGCCTTTTTGAAGCTTTCTTT. Amino acid sequence: CASTSTGGLFEAFF.

The chain couples TRBV7-2 to TRBJ2-1; 10 nucleotides agree with TRBD2. CDR1 and CDR2 from the germline V gene are SGHTA and FQGNSA. The CDR3 has 16 amino acids. With V trimmed by 4 bases and J by 6 bases, 9 bases remained unmatched. CDR3 bases: TGTGCCAGCAGCTCGTACGGGACTAGCGAAACCAATGAGCAGTTCTTC. It yields the protein CASSSYGTSETNEQFF.

The chain is built from TRBV6-5 and TRBJ1-3; 8 bases are a match to TRBD1. This CDR3 has 15 residues. V trimming: 6 bases; J trimming: 4 bases; junction bases outside the gene matches: 8. The germline V gene encodes CDR1 MNHEY and CDR2 SVGAGI. The CDR3 coding sequence is TGTGCCAGCAGCCTAAGACAGGGGTCGGGAAACACCATATATTTT. This sequence encodes CASSLRQGSGNTIYF.

This clone was detected a few times. The rearrangement links TRBV6-4 to TRBJ2-3; TRBD2 matches 10 bases. V lost 4 bases to trimming and J lost 5 bases; unmatched junction nucleotides: 3. The CDR3 has 14 amino acids. CDR1 is MRHNA, CDR2 SNTAGT, per germline. As DNA, the CDR3 is TGTGCCAGCAGTGGAGCGGGGGGGGAAGATACGCAGTATTTT. This translates into CASSGAGGEDTQYF.

The chain employs TRBV30 and TRBJ2-6; TRBD1 might be the D (6 bases). CDR1 is GTSNPN, CDR2 SVGIG, per germline (reference sequence). The CDR3 sequence is 15 residues long. V was clipped by 0 bases and J by 0 bases, with 6 bases between them. The CDR3 sequence is CAWSVGGSGANVLTF. The CDR3 DNA reads as TGTGCCTGGAGTGTAGGGGGCTCTGGGGCCAACGTCCTGACTTTC.

This clone has a single count. V usage is TRBV7-9 and J usage is TRBJ2-1; 11 nucleotides line up with TRBD2. Germline-derived CDR1 and CDR2 are SEHNR and FQNEAQ (reference sequence). The CDR3 has 16 residues. Unmatched junction bases numbered 7, after V lost 3 bases and J lost 6 bases. CDR3 residues: CASSLATSGGLNEQFF. CDR3 sequence (DNA): TGTGCCAGCAGCTTGGCTACTAGCGGGGGACTCAATGAGCAGTTCTTC.

This chain uses TRBV19 with TRBJ2-7; tentative D call: TRBD2 (5 bases). Per germline, CDR1 LNHDA and CDR2 SQIVND (reference sequence). Trimming pared 5 bases from V and 3 bases from J, leaving 11 bases between. The CDR3 runs to 13 residues. The CDR3 DNA follows: TGTGCCAGTAGTGCAGGACTGAGCTACGAGCAGTACTTC. This sequence encodes CASSAGLSYEQYF.

The CDR3 is CASSPQATRYGYTF. As DNA, the CDR3 is TGTGCCAGCAGTCCCCAGGCCACCCGCTATGGCTACACCTTC. The chain couples TRBV11-2 to TRBJ1-2; D not resolved. Trimming stripped 6 bases from V and 4 bases from J, with 15 bases between. The CDR3 totals 14 residues. Germline loops: CDR1 SGHAT, CDR2 FQNNGV.

This clone occurred a few times. The gene calls are TRBV4-3 and TRBJ2-2, with 7 bases that match TRBD1. This CDR3 is built from 14 residues. V gave up 3 bases and J gave up 5 bases; unmatched junction bases: 3. Germline loops: CDR1 LGHNA, CDR2 YSLEER. Here the CDR3 DNA reads TGCGCCAGCAGCCAGAACAGGGGAACCGGGGAGCTGTTTTTT. Translated: CASSQNRGTGELFF.